This TCR beta chain appears in the sequencing data of a study of CD8+CD57+ T cells in acquired aplastic anemia. Across the study: Sorted cells (CD4+ and CD8+) yielded DNA amounts that averaged approximately 3.1 ug. General study findings and limits: About 27 shared CD8+ CDR3s appeared highly expressed within patients' immunodominant clones.

Germline V gene lookup returns CDR1 ENHRY and CDR2 SYGVKD. Unmatched junction bases numbered 14, after V lost 6 bases and J lost 1 base. The CDR3 has 18 residues. Previously, flow cytometry had revealed CD8+CD57+ cell expansion in the patients chosen for sequencing. Each patient gave a blood sample that was collected before any therapy had been received. The template used for profiling TCR beta VDJ and CDR3 was genomic DNA. Via MiXCR, TCRdb re-called the reads, giving one row per CDR3 protein. The top ten hold 13% of the sample, which has roughly 170,000 distinct CDR3 sequences, nearly 50% seen once. As for this clonotype: Its antigen is not identified.

The sequencing input was sorted CD4+, CD8+, or CD8+CD57+ T cells (not recorded which) from PBMCs. The rearrangement links TRBV10-3 to TRBJ1-3, with 8 bases fitting TRBD1. This TCR was sampled from a human donor with aplastic anemia. CDR3 coding DNA: TGTGCCATCAGGCCAACGGACAGGGACTTTCTTTCTGGAAACACCATATATTTT. It is translated as CAIRPTDRDFLSGNTIYF.